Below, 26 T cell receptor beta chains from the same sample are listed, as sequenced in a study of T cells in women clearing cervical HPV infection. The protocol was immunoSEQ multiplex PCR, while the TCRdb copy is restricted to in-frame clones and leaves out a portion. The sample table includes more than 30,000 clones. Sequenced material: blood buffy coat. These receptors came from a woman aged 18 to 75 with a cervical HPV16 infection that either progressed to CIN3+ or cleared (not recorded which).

CDR3 DNA (partial): TGTGCCAGCAGCTCCGACAGGGGGCTGGAGGAAAAA. As protein: CASSSDRGLEEK. The full CDR3 is CASSSDRGLEEKLFF. The V and J genes are TRBV7-2 and TRBJ1-4; TRBD1 agrees at 10 bases. The sequence runs out 3 residues before the end of the CDR3; the remainder is reconstructed from the germline J gene. The germline gives CDR1 SGHTA, CDR2 FQGNSA. The ends lost 4 bases at V and 8 bases at J; junction bases unmatched: 7. This CDR3 contains 15 residues. The full variable domain, its missing parts supplied by reference TRBV7-2 and TRBJ1-4, is GAGVSQSPSNKVTEKGKDVELRCDPISGHTALYWYRQSLGQGLEFLIYFQGNSAPDKSGLPSDRFSAERTGGSVSTLTIQRTQQEDSAVYLCASSSDRGLEEKLFFGSGTQLSVL.

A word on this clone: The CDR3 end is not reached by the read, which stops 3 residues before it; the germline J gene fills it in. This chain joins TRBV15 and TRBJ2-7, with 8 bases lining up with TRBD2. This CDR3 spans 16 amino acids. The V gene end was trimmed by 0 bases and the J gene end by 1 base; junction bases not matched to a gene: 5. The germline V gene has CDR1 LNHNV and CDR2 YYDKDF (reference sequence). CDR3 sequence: CATSRDRGGQSYEQYF. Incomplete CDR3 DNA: TGTGCCACCAGCAGAGATCGGGGGGGTCAATCCTACGAG.

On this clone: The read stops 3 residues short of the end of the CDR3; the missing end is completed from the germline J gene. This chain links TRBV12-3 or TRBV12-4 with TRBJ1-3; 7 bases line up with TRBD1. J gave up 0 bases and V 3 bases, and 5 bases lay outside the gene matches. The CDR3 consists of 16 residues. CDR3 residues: CASSFRQGPSGNTIYF. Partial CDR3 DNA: TGTGCCAGCAGTTTTCGACAGGGACCCTCTGGAAACACC.

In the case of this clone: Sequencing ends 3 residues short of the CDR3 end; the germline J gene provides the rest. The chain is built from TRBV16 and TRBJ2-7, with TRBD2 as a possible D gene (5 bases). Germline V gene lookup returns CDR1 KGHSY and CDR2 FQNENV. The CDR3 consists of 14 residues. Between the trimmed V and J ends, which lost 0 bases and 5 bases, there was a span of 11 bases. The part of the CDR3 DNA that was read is TGTGCCAGCAGCCAATCAGGCAGCGGCAACGAG. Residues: CASSQSGSGNE. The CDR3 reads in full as CASSQSGSGNEQYF.

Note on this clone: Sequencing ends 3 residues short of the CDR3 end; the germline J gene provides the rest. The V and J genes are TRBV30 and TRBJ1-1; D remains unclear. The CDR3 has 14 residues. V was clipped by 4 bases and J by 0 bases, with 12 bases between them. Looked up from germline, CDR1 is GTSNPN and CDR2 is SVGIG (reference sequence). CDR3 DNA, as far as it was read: TGTGCCTGGATTCGGAGCGCCATGAACACTGAA. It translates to CAWIRSAMNTE. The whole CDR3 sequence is CAWIRSAMNTEAFF.

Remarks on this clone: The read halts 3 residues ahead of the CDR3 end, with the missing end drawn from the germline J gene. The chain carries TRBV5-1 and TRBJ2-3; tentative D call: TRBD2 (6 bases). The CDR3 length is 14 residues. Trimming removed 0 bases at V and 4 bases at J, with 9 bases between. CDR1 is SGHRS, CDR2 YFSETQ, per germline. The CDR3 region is CASSLGLEADTQYF. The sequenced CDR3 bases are TGCGCCAGCAGCTTGGGACTAGAGGCAGATACG.

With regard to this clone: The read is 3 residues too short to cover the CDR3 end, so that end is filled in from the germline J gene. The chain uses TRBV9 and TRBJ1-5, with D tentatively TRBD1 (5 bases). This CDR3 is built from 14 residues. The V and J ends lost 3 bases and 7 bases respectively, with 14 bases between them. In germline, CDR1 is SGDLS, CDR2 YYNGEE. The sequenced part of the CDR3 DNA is TGTGCCAGCAGCGAGAGTCAGGGAAAACAGCCC. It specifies CASSESQGKQP. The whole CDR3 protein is CASSESQGKQPQHF.

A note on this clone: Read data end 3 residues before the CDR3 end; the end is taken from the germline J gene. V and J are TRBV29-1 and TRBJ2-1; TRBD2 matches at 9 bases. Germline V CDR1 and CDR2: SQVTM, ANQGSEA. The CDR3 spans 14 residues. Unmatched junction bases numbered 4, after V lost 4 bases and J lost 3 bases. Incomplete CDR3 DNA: TGCAGCGTTGGGTCTAGCGGGGTCTACAATGAG. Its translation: CSVGSSGVYNE. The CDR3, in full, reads CSVGSSGVYNEQFF.

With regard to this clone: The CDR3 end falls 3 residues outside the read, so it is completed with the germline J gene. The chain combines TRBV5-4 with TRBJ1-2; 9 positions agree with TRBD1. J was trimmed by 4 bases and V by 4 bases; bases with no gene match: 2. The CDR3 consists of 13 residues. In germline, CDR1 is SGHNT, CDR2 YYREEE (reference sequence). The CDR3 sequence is CASSPGQGYGYTF. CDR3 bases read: TGTGCCAGCAGCCCGGGACAGGGCTATGGC.

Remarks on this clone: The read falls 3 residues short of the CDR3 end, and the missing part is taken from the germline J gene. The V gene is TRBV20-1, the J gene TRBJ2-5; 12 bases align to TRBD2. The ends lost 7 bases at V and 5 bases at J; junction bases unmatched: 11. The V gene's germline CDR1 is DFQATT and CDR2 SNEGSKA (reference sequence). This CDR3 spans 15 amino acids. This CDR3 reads CSVSTSGGARETQYF. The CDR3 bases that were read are TGCAGTGTTTCGACTAGCGGGGGCGCCAGGGAGACC.

The DNA read from the CDR3 is TGTGCCTGGAGTAAAAGGCACAGTAGCAATCAGCCC. This translates into CAWSKRHSSNQP. The whole CDR3 sequence reads CAWSKRHSSNQPQHF. The genes are TRBV30 and TRBJ1-5; no clear D gene. Coverage ceases 3 residues before the CDR3 finishes, and the germline J gene fills in the end. CDR1 and CDR2 from the germline V gene are GTSNPN and SVGIG (reference sequence). The CDR3 totals 15 residues. Trimming stripped 2 bases from V and 0 bases from J, with 11 bases between.

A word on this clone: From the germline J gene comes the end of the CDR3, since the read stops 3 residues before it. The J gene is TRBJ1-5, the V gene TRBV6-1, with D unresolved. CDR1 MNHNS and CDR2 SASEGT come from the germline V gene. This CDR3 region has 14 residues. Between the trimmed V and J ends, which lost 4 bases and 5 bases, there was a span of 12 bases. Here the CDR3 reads CASSGLSVDQPQHF. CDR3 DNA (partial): TGTGCCAGCAGTGGGTTGTCAGTCGATCAGCCC.

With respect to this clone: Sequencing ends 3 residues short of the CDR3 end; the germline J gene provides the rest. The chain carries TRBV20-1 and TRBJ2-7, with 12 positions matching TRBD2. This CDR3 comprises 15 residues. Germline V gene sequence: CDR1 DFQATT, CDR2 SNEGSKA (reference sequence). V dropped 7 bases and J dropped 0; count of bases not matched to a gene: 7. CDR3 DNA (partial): TGCAGTGTCGGGACTAGCGGGCTTAGCTCCTACGAG. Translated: CSVGTSGLSSYE. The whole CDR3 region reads CSVGTSGLSSYEQYF.

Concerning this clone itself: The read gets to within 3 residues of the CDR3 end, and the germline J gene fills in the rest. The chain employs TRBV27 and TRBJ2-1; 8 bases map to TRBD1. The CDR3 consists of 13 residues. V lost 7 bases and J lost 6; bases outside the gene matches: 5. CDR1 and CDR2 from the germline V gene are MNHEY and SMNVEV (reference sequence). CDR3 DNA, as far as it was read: TGTGCCAGCACTACAACAGGGGGCAATGAG. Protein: CASTTTGGNE. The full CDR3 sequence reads CASTTTGGNEQFF.

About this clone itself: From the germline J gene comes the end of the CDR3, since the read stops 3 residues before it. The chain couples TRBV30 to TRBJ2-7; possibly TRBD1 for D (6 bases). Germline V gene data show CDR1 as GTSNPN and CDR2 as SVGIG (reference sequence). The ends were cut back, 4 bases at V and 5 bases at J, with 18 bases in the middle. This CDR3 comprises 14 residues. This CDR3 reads CAWTTTGLPDEQYF. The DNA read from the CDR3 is TGTGCCTGGACCACGACAGGACTCCCGGACGAG.

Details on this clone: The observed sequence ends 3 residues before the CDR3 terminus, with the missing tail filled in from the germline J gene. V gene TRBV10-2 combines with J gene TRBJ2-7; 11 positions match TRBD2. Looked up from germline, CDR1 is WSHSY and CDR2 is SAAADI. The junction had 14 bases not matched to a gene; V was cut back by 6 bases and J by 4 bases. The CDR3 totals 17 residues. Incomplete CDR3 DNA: TGCGCCAGCAGGGAGGGTCCAGGGGGACTAGCGGTTTACGAG. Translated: CASREGPGGLAVYE. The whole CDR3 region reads CASREGPGGLAVYEQYF.

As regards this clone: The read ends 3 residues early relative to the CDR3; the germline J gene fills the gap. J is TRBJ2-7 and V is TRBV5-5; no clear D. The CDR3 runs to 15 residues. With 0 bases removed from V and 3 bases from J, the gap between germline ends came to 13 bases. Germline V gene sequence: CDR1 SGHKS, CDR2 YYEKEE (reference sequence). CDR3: CASSLESSYLYEQYF. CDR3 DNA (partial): TGTGCCAGCAGCTTGGAAAGCTCCTACCTCTACGAG.

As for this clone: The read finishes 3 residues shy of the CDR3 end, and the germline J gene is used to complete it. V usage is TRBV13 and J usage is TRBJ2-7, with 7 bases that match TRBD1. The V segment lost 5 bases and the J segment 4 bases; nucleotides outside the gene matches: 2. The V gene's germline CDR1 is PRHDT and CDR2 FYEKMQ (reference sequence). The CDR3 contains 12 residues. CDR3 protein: CASSEQGYEQYF. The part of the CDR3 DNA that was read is TGTGCCAGCAGCGAACAGGGGTACGAG.

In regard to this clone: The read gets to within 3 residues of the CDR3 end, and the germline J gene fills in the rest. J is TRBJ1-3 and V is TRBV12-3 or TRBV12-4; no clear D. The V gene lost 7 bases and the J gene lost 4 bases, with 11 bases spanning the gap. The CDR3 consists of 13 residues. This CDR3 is CASTTQAGNTIYF. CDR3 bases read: TGTGCCAGCACAACGCAGGCCGGAAACACC.

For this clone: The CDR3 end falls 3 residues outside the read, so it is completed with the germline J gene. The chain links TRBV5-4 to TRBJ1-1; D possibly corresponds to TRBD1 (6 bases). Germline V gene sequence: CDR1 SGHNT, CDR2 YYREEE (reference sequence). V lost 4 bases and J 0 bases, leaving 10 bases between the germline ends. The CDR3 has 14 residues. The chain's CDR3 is CASSLGHMNTEAFF. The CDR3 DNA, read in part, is TGTGCCAGCAGCCTGGGACACATGAACACTGAA.

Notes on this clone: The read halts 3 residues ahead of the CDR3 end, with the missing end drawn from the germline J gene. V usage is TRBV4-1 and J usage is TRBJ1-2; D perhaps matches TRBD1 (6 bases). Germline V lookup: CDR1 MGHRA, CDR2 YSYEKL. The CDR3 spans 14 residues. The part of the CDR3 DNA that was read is TGCGCCAGCAGCCAACAGGACAGCTCGAGGGGC. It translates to CASSQQDSSRG. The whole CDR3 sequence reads CASSQQDSSRGYTF.

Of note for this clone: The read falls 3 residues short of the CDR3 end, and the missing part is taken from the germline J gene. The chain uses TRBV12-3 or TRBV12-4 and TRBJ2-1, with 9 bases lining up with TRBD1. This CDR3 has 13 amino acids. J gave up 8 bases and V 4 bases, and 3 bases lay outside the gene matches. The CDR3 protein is CASSWDRDHEQFF. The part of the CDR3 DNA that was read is TGTGCCAGCAGTTGGGACAGGGACCATGAG.

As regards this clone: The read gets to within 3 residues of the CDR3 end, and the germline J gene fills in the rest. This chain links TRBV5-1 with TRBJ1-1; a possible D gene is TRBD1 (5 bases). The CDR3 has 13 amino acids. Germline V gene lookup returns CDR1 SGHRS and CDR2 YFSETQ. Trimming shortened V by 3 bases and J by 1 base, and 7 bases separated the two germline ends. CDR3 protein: CASSSGQNTEAFF. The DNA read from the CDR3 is TGCGCCAGCAGCTCCGGACAGAACACTGAA.

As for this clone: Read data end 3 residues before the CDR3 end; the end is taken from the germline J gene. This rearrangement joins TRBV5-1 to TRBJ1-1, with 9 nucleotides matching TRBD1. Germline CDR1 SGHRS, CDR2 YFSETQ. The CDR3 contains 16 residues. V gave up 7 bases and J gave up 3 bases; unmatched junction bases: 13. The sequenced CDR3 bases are TGCGCCAGCCGAGCCGGGACAGGGTCTAAGTACACTGAA. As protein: CASRAGTGSKYTE. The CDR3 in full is CASRAGTGSKYTEAFF. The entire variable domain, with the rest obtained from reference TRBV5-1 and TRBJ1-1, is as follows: KAGVTQTPRYLIKTRGQQVTLSCSPISGHRSVSWYQQTPGQGLQFLFEYFSETQRNKGNFPGRFSGRQFSNSRSEMNVSTLELGDSALYLCASRAGTGSKYTEAFFGQGTRLTVV.

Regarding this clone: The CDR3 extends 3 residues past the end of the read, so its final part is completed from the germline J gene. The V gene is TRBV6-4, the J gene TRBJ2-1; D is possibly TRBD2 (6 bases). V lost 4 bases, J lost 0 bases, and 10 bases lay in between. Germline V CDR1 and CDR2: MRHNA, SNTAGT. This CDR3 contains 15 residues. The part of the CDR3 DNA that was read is TGTGCCAGCAGTGCCCTCGGGGGCTCCTACAATGAG. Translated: CASSALGGSYNE. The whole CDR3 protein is CASSALGGSYNEQFF.

The sequenced part of the CDR3 DNA is TGTGCCAGCAGTGAAACAGGGGTCCAGCCC. Amino acids: CASSETGVQP. From start to end, the CDR3 is CASSETGVQPQHF. The genes are TRBV6-1 and TRBJ1-5; 7 nucleotides align to TRBD1. From the germline J gene comes the end of the CDR3, since the read stops 3 residues before it. Germline CDR1 is MNHNS and CDR2 is SASEGT. V was pared by 2 bases and J by 7 bases, with 2 bases of the junction left unmatched. The CDR3 is 13 residues long.